What follows describes a single T cell receptor (beta chain). Using immunoSEQ multiplex PCR, the repertoire was profiled, and TCRdb retains in-frame clones only, with some absent. The data hold around 170,000 clones, with 70% to 90% observed a single time. This entry comes from a study of blood T cell repertoires in COVID-19. Germline loops: CDR1 SGHAT, CDR2 FQNNGV. V was clipped by 5 bases and J by 3 bases; unmatched bases: 9. The CDR3 runs 17 residues. The TCR comes from a man in his fifties with active or convalescent COVID-19. Sequencing was done on a sample of peripheral blood. The gene calls are TRBV11-2 and TRBJ2-2; 10 bases map to TRBD2. The CDR3 reads CASSPRLAGDDTGELFF. In DNA form, the CDR3 reads TGTGCCAGCAGCCCCAGGCTAGCGGGGGACGACACCGGGGAGCTGTTTTTT.